Below, one TCR beta chain is given with its context. This sample was included in a study of tumor-infiltrating lymphocytes in localized non-small cell lung cancer. Generated by immunoSEQ multiplex PCR, the TCRdb table keeps only in-frame clones and is missing some. The profile shows about 16,000 clones, around 80% of them singletons. The TCR sequence derives from a human donor with non-small cell lung cancer. Sequencing input: lung tumor tissue.

The CDR3 nucleotides are TGTGCCAGCTCCCCAAGCGAGGGGCTCTTGGTAAACGAGCAGTACTTC. The encoded protein is CASSPSEGLLVNEQYF. The chain carries TRBV18 and TRBJ2-7; TRBD1 or TRBD2 may be the D gene (5 bases each). CDR1 is KGHSH, CDR2 LQKENI, per germline. V lost 6 bases and J lost 5, with 23 bases in between. This CDR3 has 16 residues.